A selection of T cell receptor beta chains follows, all from one sample in a study of T cell responses to AZD1222 COVID-19 vaccine. Assay used: immunoSEQ multiplex PCR; TCRdb lists only in-frame clones, some missing. This table holds over 85,000 clones, 70% to 90% found once. The sequencing here drew on peripheral blood, taken 28 days after the second AZD1222 dose. These receptors came from an adult who received the AZD1222 COVID-19 vaccine. CDR3s include the opening cysteine and the closing phenylalanine or tryptophan. The D gene is left open where the match is weak. Clone size is not always given. Where it is, it says once, few, many or a class for expanded clones.

v_gene	abundance	j_gene	d_gene	CDR3aa	CDR3nt
TRBV27	.	TRBJ1-2	TRBD1	CASSQLLGTAGYPGYTF	TGTGCCAGCAGTCAACTTCTAGGGACAGCTGGTTATCCTGGCTACACCTTC
TRBV5-1	.	TRBJ1-1	TRBD1	CASSSWGQSTEAFF	TGCGCCAGCAGTTCCTGGGGACAGAGCACTGAAGCTTTCTTT
TRBV18	.	TRBJ1-1	.	CASSARDTEAFF	TGTGCCAGCTCAGCCAGGGACACTGAAGCTTTCTTT
TRBV19	.	TRBJ1-1	TRBD1	CASSIGQGAFNTEAFF	TGTGCCAGTAGTATAGGGCAGGGGGCGTTTAACACTGAAGCTTTCTTT
TRBV5-1	.	TRBJ2-5	.	CASSFEGEETQYF	TGCGCCAGCAGCTTTGAGGGTGAAGAGACCCAGTACTTC
TRBV27	.	TRBJ1-1	.	CASSLGTEAFF	TGTGCCAGCAGTTTGGGCACTGAAGCTTTCTTT
TRBV13	many	TRBJ2-7	TRBD2	CASSFGGFNEQYF	TGTGCCAGCAGCTTCGGGGGGTTCAACGAGCAGTACTTC
TRBV20-1	.	TRBJ2-3	.	CSARVSDTQYF	TGCAGTGCTAGGGTCTCAGATACGCAGTATTTT
TRBV29-1	.	TRBJ2-7	TRBD2	CSVLGGSTPYEQYF	TGCAGCGTCCTCGGGGGGAGTACCCCCTACGAGCAGTACTTC
TRBV2	.	TRBJ2-3	.	CASSERRADTQYF	TGTGCCAGCAGTGAACGGCGGGCAGATACGCAGTATTTT
TRBV7-8	.	TRBJ2-1	TRBD2	CASSQRDGGYNEQFF	TGTGCCAGCAGCCAGCGGGACGGGGGCTACAATGAGCAGTTCTTC
TRBV7-8	.	TRBJ1-6	.	CASSLTRDNSPLHF	TGTGCCAGCAGCTTAACCAGGGATAATTCACCCCTCCACTTT
TRBV3-1/TRBV3-2	.	TRBJ2-2	.	CASHQHRDTGELFF	TGTGCCAGTCACCAACATAGAGACACCGGGGAGCTGTTTTTT
TRBV12-3/TRBV12-4	.	TRBJ1-5	.	CASSLDLGQPQHF	TGTGCCAGCAGTTTAGACTTAGGGCAGCCCCAGCATTTT
TRBV13	many	TRBJ1-5	TRBD1	CASSLGPGTGYGQPQHF	TGTGCCAGCAGCTTAGGCCCCGGGACAGGGTATGGGCAGCCCCAGCATTTT
TRBV15	.	TRBJ2-1	TRBD1	CATSRHNTGGWGNEQFF	TGTGCCACCAGCAGACATAACACAGGGGGCTGGGGCAATGAGCAGTTCTTC
TRBV19	once	TRBJ1-3	.	CASSDGQGSSGNTIYF	TGTGCCAGTAGTGATGGGCAGGGGAGCTCTGGAAACACCATATATTTT
TRBV19	.	TRBJ1-1	.	CASSDLSRNTEAFF	TGTGCCAGTAGTGACCTGTCAAGGAACACTGAAGCTTTCTTT
TRBV27	.	TRBJ2-7	.	CASSLRFGDIRREQYF	TGTGCCAGCAGTTTACGGTTCGGGGATATTAGACGCGAGCAGTACTTC
TRBV6-4	.	TRBJ1-2	.	CASSDSNLGYTF	TGTGCCAGCAGTGACTCGAACCTTGGCTACACCTTC
TRBV27	.	TRBJ1-5	TRBD1	CASSYDREGNQPQHF	TGTGCCAGCAGTTACGACAGGGAAGGCAATCAGCCCCAGCATTTT
TRBV2	.	TRBJ1-1	.	CASRDGRVVTEAFF	TGTGCCAGCAGGGACGGCAGGGTCGTCACTGAAGCTTTCTTT